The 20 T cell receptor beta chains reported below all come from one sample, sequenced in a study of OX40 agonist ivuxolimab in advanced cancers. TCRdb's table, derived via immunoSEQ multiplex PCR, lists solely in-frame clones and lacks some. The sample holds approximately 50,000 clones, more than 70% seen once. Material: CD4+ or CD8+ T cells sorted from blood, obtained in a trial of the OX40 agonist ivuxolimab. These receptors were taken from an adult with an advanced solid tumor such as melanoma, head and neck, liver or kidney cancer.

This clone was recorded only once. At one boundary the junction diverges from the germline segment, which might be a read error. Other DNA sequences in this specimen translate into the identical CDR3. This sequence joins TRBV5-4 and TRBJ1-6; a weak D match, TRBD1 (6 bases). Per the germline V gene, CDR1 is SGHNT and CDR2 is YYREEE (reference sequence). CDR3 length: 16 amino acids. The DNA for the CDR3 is TGTGCCAGCAGCTACGGGGGGCTCTCCTATAATTCGCCCCTCCACTTT. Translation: CASSYGGLSYNSPLHF.

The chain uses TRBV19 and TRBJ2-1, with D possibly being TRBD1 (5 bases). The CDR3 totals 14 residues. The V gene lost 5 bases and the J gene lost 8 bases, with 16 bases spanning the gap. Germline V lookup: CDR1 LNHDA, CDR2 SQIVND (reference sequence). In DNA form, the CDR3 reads TGTGCCAGTAGTCCCCGTGGGGCCCCCTATGAGCAGTTCTTC. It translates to CASSPRGAPYEQFF.

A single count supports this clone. The CDR3 DNA is TGTGCCAGCAGTTTTAGCAGCAACATTTATAGCAATCAGCCCCAGCATTTT. Translated, it gives CASSFSSNIYSNQPQHF. The rearrangement uses TRBV28 and TRBJ1-5; the D is unclear. Deletions cut 3 bases from V and 0 bases from J, with 15 bases between. In germline, CDR1 is MDHEN, CDR2 SYDVKM. The CDR3 spans 17 residues.

In DNA form, the CDR3 reads TGTGCCAGCAGCCCGACTGGAAGCGTAGAGACCCAGTACTTC. Amino acids: CASSPTGSVETQYF. The V gene is TRBV7-9, the J gene TRBJ2-5; unclear D gene. The CDR3 contains 14 residues. Looked up from germline, CDR1 is SEHNR and CDR2 is FQNEAQ (reference sequence). Trimming left V 5 bases short and J 4 bases short, with 14 bases between.

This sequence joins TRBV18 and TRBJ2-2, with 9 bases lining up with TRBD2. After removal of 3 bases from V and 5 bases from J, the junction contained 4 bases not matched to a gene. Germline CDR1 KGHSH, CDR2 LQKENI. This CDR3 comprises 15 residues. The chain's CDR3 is CASSPGLARTGELFF. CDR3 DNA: TGTGCCAGCTCACCCGGACTAGCGCGAACCGGGGAGCTGTTTTTT.

The CDR3 reads CASSPGQGAVYGYTF. In DNA form, the CDR3 reads TGCGCCAGCAGCCCAGGACAGGGGGCAGTCTATGGCTACACCTTC. The rearrangement joins TRBV5-1 to TRBJ1-2; 11 bases fit TRBD1. The germline gives CDR1 SGHRS, CDR2 YFSETQ. The V and J ends lost 4 bases and 4 bases, in that order; junction bases with no gene match: 6. The CDR3 consists of 15 residues.

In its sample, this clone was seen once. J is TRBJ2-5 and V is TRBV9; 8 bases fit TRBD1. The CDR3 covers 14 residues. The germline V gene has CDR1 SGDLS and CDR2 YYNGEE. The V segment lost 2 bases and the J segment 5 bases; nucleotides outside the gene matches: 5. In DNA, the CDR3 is TGTGCCAGCAGCGTCTGGACAGGGTCTGAGACCCAGTACTTC. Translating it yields CASSVWTGSETQYF.

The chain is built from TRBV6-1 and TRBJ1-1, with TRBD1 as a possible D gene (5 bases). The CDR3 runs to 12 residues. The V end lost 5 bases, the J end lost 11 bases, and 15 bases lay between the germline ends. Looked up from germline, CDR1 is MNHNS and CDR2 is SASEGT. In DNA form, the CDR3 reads TGTGCCAGCAGTTTGGCCACCGGGGGGGCTTTCTTT. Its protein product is CASSLATGGAFF.

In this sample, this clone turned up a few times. CDR3 sequence: CASTPRGTGELFF. CDR3 bases: TGTGCCAGCACCCCACGGGGCACCGGGGAGCTGTTTTTT. The rearrangement joins TRBV2 to TRBJ2-2; D is possibly TRBD2 (5 bases). Trimming pared 7 bases from V and 4 bases from J, leaving 10 bases between. The CDR3 totals 13 residues. Germline V gene data show CDR1 as SNHLY and CDR2 as FYNNEI.

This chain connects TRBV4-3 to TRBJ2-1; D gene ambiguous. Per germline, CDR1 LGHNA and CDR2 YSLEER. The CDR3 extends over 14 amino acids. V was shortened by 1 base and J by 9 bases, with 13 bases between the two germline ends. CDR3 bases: TGCGCCAGCAGCCAAGGGCCTGTTTGGGGTGAGCAGTTCTTC. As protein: CASSQGPVWGEQFF.

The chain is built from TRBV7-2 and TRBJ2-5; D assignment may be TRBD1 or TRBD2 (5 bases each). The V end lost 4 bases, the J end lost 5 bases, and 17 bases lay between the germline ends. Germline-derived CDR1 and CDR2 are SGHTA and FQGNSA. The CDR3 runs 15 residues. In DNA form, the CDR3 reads TGTGCCAGCAGCTCCATTGGGACGACGCGGGAGACCCAGTACTTC. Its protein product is CASSSIGTTRETQYF.

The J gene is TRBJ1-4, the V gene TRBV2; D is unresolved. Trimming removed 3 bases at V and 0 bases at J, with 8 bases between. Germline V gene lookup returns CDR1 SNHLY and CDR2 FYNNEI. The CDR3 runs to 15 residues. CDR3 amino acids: CASSDFPPTNEKLFF. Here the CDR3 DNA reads TGTGCCAGCAGTGATTTTCCACCAACTAATGAAAAACTGTTTTTT.

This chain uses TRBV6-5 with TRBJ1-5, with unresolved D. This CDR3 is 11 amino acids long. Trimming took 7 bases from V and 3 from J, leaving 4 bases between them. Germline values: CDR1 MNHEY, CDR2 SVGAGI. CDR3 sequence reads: CASKANQPQHF. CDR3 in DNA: TGTGCCAGCAAGGCCAATCAGCCCCAGCATTTT.

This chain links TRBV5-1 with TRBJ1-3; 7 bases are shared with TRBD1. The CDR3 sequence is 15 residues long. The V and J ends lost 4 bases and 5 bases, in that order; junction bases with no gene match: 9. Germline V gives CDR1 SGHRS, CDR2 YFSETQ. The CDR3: CASSPEQGNRNTIYF. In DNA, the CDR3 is TGCGCCAGCAGCCCGGAACAGGGGAATAGAAACACCATATATTTT.

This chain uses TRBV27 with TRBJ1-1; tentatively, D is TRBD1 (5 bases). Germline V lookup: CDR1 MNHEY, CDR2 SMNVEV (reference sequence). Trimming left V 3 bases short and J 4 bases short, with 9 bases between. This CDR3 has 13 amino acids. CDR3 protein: CASSLGRGTEAFF. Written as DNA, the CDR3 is TGTGCCAGCAGTTTGGGGAGGGGCACTGAAGCTTTCTTT.

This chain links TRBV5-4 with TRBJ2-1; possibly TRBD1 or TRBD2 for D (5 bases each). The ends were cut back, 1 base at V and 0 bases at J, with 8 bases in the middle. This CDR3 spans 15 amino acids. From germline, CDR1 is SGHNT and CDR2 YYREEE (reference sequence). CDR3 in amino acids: CASSLTGTSYNEQFF. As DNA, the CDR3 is TGTGCCAGCAGCTTGACCGGGACCTCCTACAATGAGCAGTTCTTC.

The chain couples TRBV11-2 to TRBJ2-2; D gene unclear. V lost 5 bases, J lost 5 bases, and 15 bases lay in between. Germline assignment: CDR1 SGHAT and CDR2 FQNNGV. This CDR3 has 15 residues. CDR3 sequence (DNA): TGTGCCAGCAGCCATCTAGGGCAAAGGACCGGGGAGCTGTTTTTT. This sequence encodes CASSHLGQRTGELFF.

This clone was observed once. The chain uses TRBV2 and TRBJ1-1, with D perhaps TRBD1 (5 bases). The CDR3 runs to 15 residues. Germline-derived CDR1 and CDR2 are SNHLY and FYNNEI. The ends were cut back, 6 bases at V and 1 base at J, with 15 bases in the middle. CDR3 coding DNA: TGTGCCAGCAGGGAGACCGGGGGGTGGAACACTGAAGCTTTCTTT. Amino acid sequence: CASRETGGWNTEAFF.

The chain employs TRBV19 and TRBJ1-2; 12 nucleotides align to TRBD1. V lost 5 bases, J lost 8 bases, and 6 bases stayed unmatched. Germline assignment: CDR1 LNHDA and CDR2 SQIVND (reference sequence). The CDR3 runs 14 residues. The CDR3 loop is CASSVGQGAGGYTF. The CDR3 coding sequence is TGTGCCAGTAGTGTGGGACAGGGGGCTGGCGGCTACACCTTC.

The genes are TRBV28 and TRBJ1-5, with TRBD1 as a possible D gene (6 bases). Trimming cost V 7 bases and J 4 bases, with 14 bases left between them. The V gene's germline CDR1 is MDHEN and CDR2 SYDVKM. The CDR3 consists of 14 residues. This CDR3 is CASTNSGDNQPQHF. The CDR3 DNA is TGTGCCAGCACAAACTCAGGGGATAATCAGCCCCAGCATTTT. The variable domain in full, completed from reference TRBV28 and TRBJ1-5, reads DVKVTQSSRYLVKRTGEKVFLECVQDMDHENMFWYRQDPGLGLRLIYFSYDVKMKEKGDIPEGYSVSREKKERFSLILESASTNQTSMYLCASTNSGDNQPQHFGDGTRLSIL.